The entry that follows covers one TCR beta chain sequence. The antigen is undetermined. The CDR3 length is 15 residues. Germline V gene lookup returns CDR1 SEHNR and CDR2 FQNEAQ (reference sequence). V shed 5 bases and J shed 5 bases, with 19 bases lying between them. TCRdb keeps only in-frame clones here, not all; method: immunoSEQ multiplex PCR. The sample records about 690,000 clones, roughly 91% being singletons. The data stem from a study of shared clonotypes between healthy human individuals. In the study overall: The cohort had a couple of women and a few men, ages 18 to 49.

Points from the study as a whole: A generally larger estimated richness was seen in naive subsets than in memory subsets.

This chain links TRBV7-9 with TRBJ2-7; tentatively, D is TRBD1 (6 bases). This receptor was identified in a young man in good health. Some clones in this sample may be carry-over from other donors' samples. The specimen sequenced was memory CD8+ T cells from PBMCs. Documented subset: CD45RO+ cells pooled with CCR7-negative TemRA cells. The CDR3 is CASSPVSGHPHEQYF. The CDR3, as DNA: TGTGCCAGCAGCCCAGTTTCGGGACACCCCCACGAGCAGTACTTC.